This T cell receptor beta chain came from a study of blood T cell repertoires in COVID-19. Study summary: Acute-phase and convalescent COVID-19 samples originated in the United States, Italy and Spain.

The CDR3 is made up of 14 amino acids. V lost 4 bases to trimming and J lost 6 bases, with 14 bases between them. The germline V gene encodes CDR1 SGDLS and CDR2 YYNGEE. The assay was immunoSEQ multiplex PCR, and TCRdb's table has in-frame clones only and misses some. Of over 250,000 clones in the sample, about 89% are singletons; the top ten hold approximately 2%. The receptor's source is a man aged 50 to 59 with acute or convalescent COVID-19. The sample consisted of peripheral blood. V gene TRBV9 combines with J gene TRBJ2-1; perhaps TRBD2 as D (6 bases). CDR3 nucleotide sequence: TGTGCCAGCAGCAAGACTAGTGCGGGCAATGAGCAGTTCTTC. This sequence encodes CASSKTSAGNEQFF. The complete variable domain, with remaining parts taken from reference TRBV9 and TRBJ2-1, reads DSGVTQTPKHLITATGQRVTLRCSPRSGDLSVYWYQQSLDQGLQFLIQYYNGEERAKGNILERFSAQQFPDLHSELNLSSLELGDSALYFCASSKTSAGNEQFFGPGTRLTVL.